This section outlines one T cell receptor (beta chain) sequence together with its context. The data were taken from a study of T cell responses to AZD1222 COVID-19 vaccine. TCRdb keeps only in-frame clones here, not all; method: immunoSEQ multiplex PCR. The sample consists of 90,000 to 150,000 clones, approximately 90% of them appearing once. CDR1 is MNHEY, CDR2 SVGAGI, per germline. Losses at the gene ends were 0 bases for V and 8 bases for J; bases not matched to a gene: 5. The CDR3 sequence is 15 residues long. The sequenced sample was peripheral blood, obtained on day 0 of AZD1222 vaccination. This clonotype originated in an adult in good health. The chain links TRBV6-5 to TRBJ2-7; 12 bases fit TRBD2. The CDR3 sequence is CASSYSLAGGLQQYF. In DNA, the CDR3 is TGTGCCAGCAGTTACTCCCTAGCGGGGGGGCTGCAGCAGTACTTC.